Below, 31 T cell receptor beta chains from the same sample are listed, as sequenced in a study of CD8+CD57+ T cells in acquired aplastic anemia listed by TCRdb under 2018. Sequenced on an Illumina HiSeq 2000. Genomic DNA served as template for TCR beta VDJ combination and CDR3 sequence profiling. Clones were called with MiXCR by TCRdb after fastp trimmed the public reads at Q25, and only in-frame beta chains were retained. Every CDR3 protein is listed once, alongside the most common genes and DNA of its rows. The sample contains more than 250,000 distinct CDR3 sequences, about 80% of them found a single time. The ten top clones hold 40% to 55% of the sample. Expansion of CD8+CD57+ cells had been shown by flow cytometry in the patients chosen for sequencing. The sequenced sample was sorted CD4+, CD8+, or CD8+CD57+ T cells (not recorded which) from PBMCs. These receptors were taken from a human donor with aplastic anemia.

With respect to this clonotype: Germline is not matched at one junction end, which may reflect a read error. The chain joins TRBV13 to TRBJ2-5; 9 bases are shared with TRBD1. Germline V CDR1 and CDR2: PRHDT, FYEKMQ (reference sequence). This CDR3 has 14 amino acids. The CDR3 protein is CASSRNRSPGTGNF. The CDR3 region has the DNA TGTGCCAGCAGCCGCAACCGATCACCCGGGACAGGGAATTTC. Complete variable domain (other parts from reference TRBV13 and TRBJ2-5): AAGVIQSPRHLIKEKRETATLKCYPIPRHDTVYWYQQGPGQDPQFLISFYEKMQSDKGSIPDRFSAQQFSDYHSELNMSSLELGDSALYFCASSRNRSPGTGNFGPGTRLLVL.

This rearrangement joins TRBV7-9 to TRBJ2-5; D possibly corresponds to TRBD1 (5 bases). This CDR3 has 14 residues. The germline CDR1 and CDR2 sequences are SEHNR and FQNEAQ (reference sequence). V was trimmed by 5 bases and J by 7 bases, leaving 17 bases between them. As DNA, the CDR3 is TGTGCCAGCAGCAGAGTGTCCAGCCAGGGGACCCAGTACTTC. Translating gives CASSRVSSQGTQYF.

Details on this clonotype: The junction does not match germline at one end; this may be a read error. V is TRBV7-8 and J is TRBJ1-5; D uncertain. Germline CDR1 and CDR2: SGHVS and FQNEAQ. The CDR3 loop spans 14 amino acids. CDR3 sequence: CASSVACSNQPQHF. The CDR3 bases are TGTGCCAGCAGTGTGGCGTGTAGCAACCAGCCCCAGCATTTT.

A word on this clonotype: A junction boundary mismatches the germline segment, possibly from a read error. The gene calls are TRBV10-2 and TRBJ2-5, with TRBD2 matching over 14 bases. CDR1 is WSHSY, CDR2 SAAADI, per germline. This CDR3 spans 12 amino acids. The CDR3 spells CASSSGLAGVSF. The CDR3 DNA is TGCGCCAGCAGCTCGGGACTAGCGGGGGTGTCCTTC.

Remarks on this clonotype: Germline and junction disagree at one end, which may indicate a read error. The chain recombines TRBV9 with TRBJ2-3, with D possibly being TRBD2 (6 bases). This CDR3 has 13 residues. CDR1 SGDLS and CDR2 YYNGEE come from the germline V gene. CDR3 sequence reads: CASSEAGRDATHF. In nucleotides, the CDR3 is TGTGCCAGCAGCGAAGCGGGCAGAGATGCGACGCATTTT.

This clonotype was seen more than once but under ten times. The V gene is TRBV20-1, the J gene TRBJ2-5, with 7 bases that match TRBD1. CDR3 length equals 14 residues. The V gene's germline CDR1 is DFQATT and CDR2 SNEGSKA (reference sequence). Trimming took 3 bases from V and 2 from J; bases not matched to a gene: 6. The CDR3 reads CSARGGDRQETQYF. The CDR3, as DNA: TGCAGTGCTAGGGGTGGGGACAGACAAGAGACCCAGTACTTC.

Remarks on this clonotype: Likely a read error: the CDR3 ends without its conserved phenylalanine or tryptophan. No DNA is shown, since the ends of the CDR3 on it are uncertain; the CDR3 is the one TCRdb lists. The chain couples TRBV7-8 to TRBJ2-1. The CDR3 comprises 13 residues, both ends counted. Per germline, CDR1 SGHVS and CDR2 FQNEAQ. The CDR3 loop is CASSVGSVTQQFV.

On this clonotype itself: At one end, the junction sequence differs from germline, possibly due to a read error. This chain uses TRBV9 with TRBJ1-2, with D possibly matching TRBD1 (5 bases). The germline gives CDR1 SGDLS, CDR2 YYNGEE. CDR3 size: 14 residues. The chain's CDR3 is CASSATSGDWCYTF. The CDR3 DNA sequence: TGCGCCAGCAGCGCAACCTCGGGGGACTGGTGCTACACCTTC.

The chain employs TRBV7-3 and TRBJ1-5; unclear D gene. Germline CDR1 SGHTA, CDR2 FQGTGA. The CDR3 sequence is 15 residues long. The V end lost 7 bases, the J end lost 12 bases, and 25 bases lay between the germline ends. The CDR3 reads CASTIEANAVEHQHF. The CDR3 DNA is TGTGCCAGCACAATAGAGGCCAACGCCGTTGAACACCAGCATTTT.

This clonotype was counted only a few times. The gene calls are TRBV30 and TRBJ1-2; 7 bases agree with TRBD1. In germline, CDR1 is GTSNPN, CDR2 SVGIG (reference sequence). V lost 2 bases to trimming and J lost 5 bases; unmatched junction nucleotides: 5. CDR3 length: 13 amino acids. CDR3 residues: CAWSNETGYGYTF. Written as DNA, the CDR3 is TGTGCCTGGAGTAATGAGACAGGGTATGGCTACACCTTC.

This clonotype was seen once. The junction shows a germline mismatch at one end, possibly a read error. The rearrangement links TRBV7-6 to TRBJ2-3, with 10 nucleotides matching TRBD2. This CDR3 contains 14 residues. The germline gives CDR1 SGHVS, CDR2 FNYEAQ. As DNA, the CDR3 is TGTGCCAGCAGCGAAGCGGGAGGGGACACTGGGGAGCTGTTT. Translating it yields CASSEAGGDTGELF.

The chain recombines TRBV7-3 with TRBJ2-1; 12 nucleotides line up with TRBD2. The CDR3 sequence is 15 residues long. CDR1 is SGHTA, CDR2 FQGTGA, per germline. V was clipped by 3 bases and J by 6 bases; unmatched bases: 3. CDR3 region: CASSFSLAGGNEQFF. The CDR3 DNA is TGTGCCAGCAGCTTCTCACTAGCGGGGGGCAATGAGCAGTTCTTC.

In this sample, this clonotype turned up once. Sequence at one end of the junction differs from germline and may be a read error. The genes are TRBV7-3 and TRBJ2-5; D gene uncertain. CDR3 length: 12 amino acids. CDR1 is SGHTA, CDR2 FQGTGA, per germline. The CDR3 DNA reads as TGTGCCATTATTCACTGGGCAGAGACCAAGTACTTC. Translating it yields CAIIHWAETKYF.

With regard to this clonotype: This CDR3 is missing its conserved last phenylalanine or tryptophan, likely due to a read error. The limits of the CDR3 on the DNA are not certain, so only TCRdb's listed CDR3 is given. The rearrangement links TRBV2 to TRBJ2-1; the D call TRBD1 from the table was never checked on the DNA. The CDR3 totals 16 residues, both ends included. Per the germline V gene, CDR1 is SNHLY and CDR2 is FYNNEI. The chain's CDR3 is CASGDGGANTQYDHLG.

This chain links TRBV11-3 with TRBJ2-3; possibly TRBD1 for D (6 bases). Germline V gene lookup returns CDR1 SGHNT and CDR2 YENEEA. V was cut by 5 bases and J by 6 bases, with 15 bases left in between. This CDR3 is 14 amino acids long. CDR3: CASSVGGETDTQYF. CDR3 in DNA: TGTGCCAGCAGCGTAGGGGGAGAGACCGATACGCAGTATTTT.

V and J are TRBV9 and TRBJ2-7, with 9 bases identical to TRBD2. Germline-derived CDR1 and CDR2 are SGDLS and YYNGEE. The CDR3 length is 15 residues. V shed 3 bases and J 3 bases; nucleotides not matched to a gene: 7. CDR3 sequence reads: CASSGGTSRIYEQYF. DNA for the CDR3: TGTGCCAGCAGCGGCGGGACTAGCCGGATCTACGAGCAGTACTTC.

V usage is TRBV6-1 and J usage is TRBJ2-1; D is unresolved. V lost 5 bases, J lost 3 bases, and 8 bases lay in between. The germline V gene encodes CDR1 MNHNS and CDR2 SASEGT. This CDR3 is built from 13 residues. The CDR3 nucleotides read TGTGCCAGCAGTACCCAAAACTACAATGAGCAGTTCTTC. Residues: CASSTQNYNEQFF.

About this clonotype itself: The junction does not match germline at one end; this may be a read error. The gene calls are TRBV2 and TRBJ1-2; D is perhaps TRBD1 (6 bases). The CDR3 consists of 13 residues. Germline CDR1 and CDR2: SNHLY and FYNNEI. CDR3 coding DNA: TGTGCCAGCAGCGGTGGGCAGGGGCATGGGCAGATCTTC. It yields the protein CASSGGQGHGQIF.

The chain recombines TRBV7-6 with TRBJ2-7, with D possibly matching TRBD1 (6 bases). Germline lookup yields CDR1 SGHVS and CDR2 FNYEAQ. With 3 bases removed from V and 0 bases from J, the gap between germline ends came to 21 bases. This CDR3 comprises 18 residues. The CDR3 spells CASSFATGTRTTSYEQYF. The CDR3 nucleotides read TGTGCCAGCAGCTTTGCGACAGGCACCCGAACGACCTCCTACGAGCAGTACTTC.

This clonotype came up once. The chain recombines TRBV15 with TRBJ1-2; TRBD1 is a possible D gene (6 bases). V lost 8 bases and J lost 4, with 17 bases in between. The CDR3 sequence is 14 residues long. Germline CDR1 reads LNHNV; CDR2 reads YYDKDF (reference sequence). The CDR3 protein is CATGRGFGSYGYTF. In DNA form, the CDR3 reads TGTGCCACCGGTAGGGGGTTCGGTAGCTATGGCTACACCTTC.

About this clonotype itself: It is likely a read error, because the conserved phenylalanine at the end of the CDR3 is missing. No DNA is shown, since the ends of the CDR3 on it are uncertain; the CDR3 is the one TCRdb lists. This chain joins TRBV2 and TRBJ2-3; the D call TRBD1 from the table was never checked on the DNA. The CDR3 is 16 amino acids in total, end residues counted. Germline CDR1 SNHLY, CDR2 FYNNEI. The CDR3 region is CASSGVGGANTEAFFC.

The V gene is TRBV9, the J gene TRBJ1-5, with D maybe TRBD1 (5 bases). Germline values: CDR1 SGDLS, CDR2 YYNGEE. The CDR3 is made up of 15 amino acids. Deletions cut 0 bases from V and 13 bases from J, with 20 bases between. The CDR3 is CASSVGGPSTDTQHF. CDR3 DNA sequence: TGTGCCAGCAGCGTAGGGGGCCCGAGCACAGATACGCAGCATTTT.

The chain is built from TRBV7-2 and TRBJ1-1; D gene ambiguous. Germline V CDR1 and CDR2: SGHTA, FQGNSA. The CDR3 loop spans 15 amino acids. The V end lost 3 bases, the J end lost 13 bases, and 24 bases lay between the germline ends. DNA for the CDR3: TGTGCCAGCAGCTTGCGTTCGGACGATAACTATGGCTATTTCTTT. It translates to CASSLRSDDNYGYFF.

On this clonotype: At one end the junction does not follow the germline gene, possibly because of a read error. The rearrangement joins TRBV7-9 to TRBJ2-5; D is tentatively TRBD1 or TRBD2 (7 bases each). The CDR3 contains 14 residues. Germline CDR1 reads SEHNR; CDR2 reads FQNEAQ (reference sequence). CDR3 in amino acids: CASSLQSGKGAEQF. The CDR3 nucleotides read TGTGCCAGCAGCTTACAGAGCGGGAAGGGGGCGGAGCAGTTC.

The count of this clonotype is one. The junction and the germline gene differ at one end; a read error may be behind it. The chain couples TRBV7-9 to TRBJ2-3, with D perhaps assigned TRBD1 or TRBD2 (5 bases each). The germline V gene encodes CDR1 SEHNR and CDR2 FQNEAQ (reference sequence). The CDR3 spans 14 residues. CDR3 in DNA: TGTGCCAGCAGCCCCGGGGCAGGTGACCACACGCAGACTTTT. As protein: CASSPGAGDHTQTF.

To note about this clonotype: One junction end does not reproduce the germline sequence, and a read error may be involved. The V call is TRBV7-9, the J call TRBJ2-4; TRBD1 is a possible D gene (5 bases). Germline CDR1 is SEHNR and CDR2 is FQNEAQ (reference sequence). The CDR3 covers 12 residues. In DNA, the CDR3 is TGTGCCAGCGGCTTAGATCGGAACAGGAACAATTTC. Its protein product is CASGLDRNRNNF.

CDR3 region: CASSEFVQPQHF. The CDR3 coding sequence is TGTGCCAGCAGTGAATTCGTACAGCCCCAGCATTTT. The chain is built from TRBV2 and TRBJ1-5, with no clear D. Trimming left V 2 bases short and J 7 bases short, with 6 bases between. The CDR3 length is 12 residues. The V gene's germline CDR1 is SNHLY and CDR2 FYNNEI.

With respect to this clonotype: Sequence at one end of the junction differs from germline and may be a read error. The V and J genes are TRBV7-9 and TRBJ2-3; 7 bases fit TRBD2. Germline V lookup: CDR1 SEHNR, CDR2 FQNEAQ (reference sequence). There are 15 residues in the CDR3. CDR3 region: CACSLGGGSADTQYF. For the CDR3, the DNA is TGTGCCTGCAGCTTGGGTGGCGGGAGCGCAGATACGCAGTATTTT.

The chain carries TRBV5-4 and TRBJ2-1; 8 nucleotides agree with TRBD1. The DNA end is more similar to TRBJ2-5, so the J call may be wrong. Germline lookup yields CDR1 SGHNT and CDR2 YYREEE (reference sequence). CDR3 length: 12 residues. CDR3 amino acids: CASRSTGGTQYF. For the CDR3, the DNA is TGTGCCAGCAGATCTACAGGGGGGACCCAGTACTTC.

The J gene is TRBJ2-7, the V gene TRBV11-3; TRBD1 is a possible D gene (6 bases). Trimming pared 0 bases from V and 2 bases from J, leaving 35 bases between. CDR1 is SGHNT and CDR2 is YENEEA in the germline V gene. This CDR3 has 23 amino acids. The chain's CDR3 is CASSLDLTGVEDIKEDTAYEQYF. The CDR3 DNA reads TGTGCCAGCAGCTTAGATCTGACAGGCGTTGAAGATATCAAGGAGGACACGGCCTACGAGCAGTACTTC. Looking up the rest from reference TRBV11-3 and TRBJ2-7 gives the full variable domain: EAGVVQSPRYKIIEKKQPVAFWCNPISGHNTLYWYLQNLGQGPELLIRYENEEAVDDSQLPKDRFSAERLKGVDSTLKIQPAELGDSAVYLCASSLDLTGVEDIKEDTAYEQYFGPGTRLTVT.

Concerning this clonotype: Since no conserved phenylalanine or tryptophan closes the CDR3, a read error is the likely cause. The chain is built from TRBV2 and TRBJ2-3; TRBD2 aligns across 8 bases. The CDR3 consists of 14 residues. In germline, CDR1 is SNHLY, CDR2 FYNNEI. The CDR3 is CASRSAGAPDMQYL. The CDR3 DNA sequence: TGTGCCAGCAGATCAGCGGGAGCTCCCGATATGCAGTATCTA.